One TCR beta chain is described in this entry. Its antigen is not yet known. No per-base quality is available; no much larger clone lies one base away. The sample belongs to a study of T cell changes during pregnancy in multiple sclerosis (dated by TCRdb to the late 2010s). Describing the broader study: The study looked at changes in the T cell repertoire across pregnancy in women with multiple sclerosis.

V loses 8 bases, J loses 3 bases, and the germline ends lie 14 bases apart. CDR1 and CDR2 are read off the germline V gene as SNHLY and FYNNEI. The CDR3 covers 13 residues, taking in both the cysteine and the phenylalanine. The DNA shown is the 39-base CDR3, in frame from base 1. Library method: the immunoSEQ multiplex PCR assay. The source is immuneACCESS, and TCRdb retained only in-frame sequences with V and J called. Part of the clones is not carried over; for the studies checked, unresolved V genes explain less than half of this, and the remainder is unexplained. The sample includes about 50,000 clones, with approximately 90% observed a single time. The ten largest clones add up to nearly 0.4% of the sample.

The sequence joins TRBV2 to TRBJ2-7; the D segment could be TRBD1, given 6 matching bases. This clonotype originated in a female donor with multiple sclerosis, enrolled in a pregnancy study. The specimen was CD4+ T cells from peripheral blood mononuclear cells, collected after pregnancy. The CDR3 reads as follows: CASHGGLGYEQYF. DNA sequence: TGTGCCAGCCATGGGGGCTTGGGCTACGAGCAGTACTTC.